One T cell receptor (beta chain) is described in this entry. The antigen is undetermined. This record belongs to a study of memory CD4+ T cells and cytomegalovirus serostatus. Looking at the study overall: Healthy Belgian adult donors included about nine CMV-positive and about two dozen CMV-negative people.

Single viable CD3+CD4+CD8-CD45RO+ cells were sorted as the memory CD4+ T cells. Serum IgG to CMV pp150, pp28, p38 and p52 defined serostatus. After thawing, CD4+ T cells were positively selected. Study-wide points: Each of 65 to 70 CMV-associated TCRbeta sequences occurred in one to five individuals.

Method: immunoSEQ multiplex PCR; TCRdb's copy keeps in-frame clones and lacks some. The sample records about 56,000 clones, 82% being singletons. The CDR3 covers 19 residues. Trimming stripped 5 bases from V and 0 bases from J, with 23 bases between. Germline values: CDR1 SNHLY, CDR2 FYNNEI. Sequenced: memory CD4+ T cells from blood. The genes are TRBV2 and TRBJ1-5; D is perhaps TRBD1 (6 bases). The clonotype comes from an adult in good health and CMV-seronegative. CDR3 coding DNA: TGTGCCAGCAGTCCTTGGGCGGGGGCGGTGGGAAATAGCAATCAGCCCCAGCATTTT. Amino acid sequence: CASSPWAGAVGNSNQPQHF.